The T cell receptor (beta chain) described here comes from a study of T-cell memory formation after mild COVID-19. TCRdb processed the 5' RACE reads anew with MiXCR; each CDR3 protein has one entry. The data contain a few hundred thousand distinct CDR3 sequences, roughly 21% of them singletons. The CDR3 consists of 14 residues. Germline CDR1 is ENHRY and CDR2 is SYGVKD. Trimming pared 4 bases from V and 8 bases from J, leaving 17 bases between. The chain joins TRBV10-3 to TRBJ1-2, with D possibly being TRBD1 (5 bases). Sequences were obtained from PBMCs or a T cell subset sorted from them (not recorded which). This clonotype was sampled from a man between 18 and 35 years old who had mild COVID-19 (a few samples of this study predate the infection). Cell type and time point are not known. CDR3 sequence (DNA): TGTGCCATCAGTGCGTCGGTACAGGCGGGGGGCTACACCTTC. This gives the protein CAISASVQAGGYTF.